Listed here are 8 T cell receptor beta chains from one sample, sequenced in a study of cytomegalovirus exposure and HLA in healthy donors. The PCR contained 60 Vbeta and 13 Jbeta primers. The method was immunoSEQ multiplex PCR; TCRdb's version includes in-frame clones alone and lacks a portion of them. The repertoire consists of approximately 220,000 clones, with over 75% occurring once and the leading ten covering approximately 0.22%. The material sequenced was PBMCs. These receptors all come from a girl aged 2 to 10 in good health and CMV-seronegative.

The chain links TRBV9 to TRBJ2-3; TRBD2 matches at 10 bases. Germline V lookup: CDR1 SGDLS, CDR2 YYNGEE. The J segment lost 4 bases and the V segment lost 0 bases, leaving 5 bases of the junction unmatched. CDR3 length: 16 residues. CDR3 in DNA: TGTGCCAGCAGCGTAGACCCTAGCGGGAGAGCAGATACGCAGTATTTT. It encodes CASSVDPSGRADTQYF.

The chain couples TRBV6-5 to TRBJ1-1; D remains ambiguous. The CDR3 loop spans 12 amino acids. Trimming took off 2 bases at V and 7 bases at J, with 8 bases between the two ends. The V gene's germline CDR1 is MNHEY and CDR2 SVGAGI. CDR3 loop: CASSYTGDEAFF. As DNA, the CDR3 is TGTGCCAGCAGTTACACCGGGGATGAAGCTTTCTTT.

The chain carries TRBV7-8 and TRBJ1-2; TRBD1 agrees at 7 bases. After removal of 5 bases from V and 4 bases from J, the junction contained 13 bases not matched to a gene. This CDR3 is built from 16 residues. Germline CDR1 SGHVS, CDR2 FQNEAQ. For the CDR3, the DNA is TGTGCCAGCAGCGCCCACTCAGGGACAGTCTCCTATGGCTACACCTTC. As protein: CASSAHSGTVSYGYTF.

This clone was detected once. V and J are TRBV19 and TRBJ2-7; D remains ambiguous. V was shortened by 0 bases and J by 10 bases, with 7 bases between the two germline ends. Germline V CDR1 and CDR2: LNHDA, SQIVND (reference sequence). The CDR3 is made up of 11 amino acids. The CDR3 region is CASSIDGSQYF. DNA for the CDR3: TGTGCCAGTAGTATAGACGGGTCTCAGTACTTC. The complete variable domain, with remaining parts taken from reference TRBV19 and TRBJ2-7, reads DGGITQSPKYLFRKEGQNVTLSCEQNLNHDAMYWYRQDPGQGLRLIYYSQIVNDFQKGDIAEGYSVSREKKESFPLTVTSAQKNPTAFYLCASSIDGSQYFGPGTRLTVT.

The J gene is TRBJ2-1, the V gene TRBV5-6, with D maybe TRBD1 (5 bases). Germline V gene sequence: CDR1 SGHDT, CDR2 YYEEEE. This CDR3 has 14 amino acids. V was pared by 2 bases and J by 2 bases, with 8 bases between. This CDR3 reads CASSFDSTYNEQFF. The CDR3 bases are TGTGCCAGCAGCTTCGACAGCACCTACAATGAGCAGTTCTTC.

The chain recombines TRBV5-1 with TRBJ2-3; TRBD2 agrees at 8 bases. The CDR3 spans 17 residues. J gave up 2 bases and V 0 bases, and 8 bases lay outside the gene matches. From germline, CDR1 is SGHRS and CDR2 YFSETQ. CDR3 residues: CASSLAVSGASTDTQYF. CDR3 DNA sequence: TGCGCCAGCAGCTTGGCGGTTAGCGGGGCCTCCACAGATACGCAGTATTTT.

J is TRBJ2-5 and V is TRBV7-9, with D perhaps TRBD2 (5 bases). This CDR3 is 19 amino acids long. Deletions cut 4 bases from V and 1 base from J, with 25 bases between. The germline V gene encodes CDR1 SEHNR and CDR2 FQNEAQ (reference sequence). CDR3 amino acids: CASSSFVGSITTSQETQYF. DNA of the CDR3: TGTGCCAGCAGCTCCTTCGTGGGCTCGATTACTACTAGCCAAGAGACCCAGTACTTC.

Regarding this clone: Other DNA sequences in the same sample also yield this CDR3. CDR3: CASSQTLAGGYEQYF. The CDR3 bases are TGTGCCAGCAGCCAGACACTAGCGGGAGGTTACGAGCAGTACTTC. The chain recombines TRBV14 with TRBJ2-7; 12 bases fit TRBD2. Per germline, CDR1 SGHDN and CDR2 FVKESK. This CDR3 region has 15 residues. The J segment lost 4 bases and the V segment lost 3 bases, leaving 4 bases of the junction unmatched.